The 5 T cell receptor beta chains presented below share a single source sample, sequenced in a study of T-cell memory formation after mild COVID-19. MiXCR, run by TCRdb on the 5' RACE reads, gives a single entry per CDR3 protein. The data hold around 320,000 distinct CDR3 sequences, with approximately 19% observed a single time. Sequencing input: PBMCs or a T cell subset sorted from them (not recorded which). These TCRs come from a man aged 18 to 30 who had mild COVID-19 (a few samples of this study predate the infection). Cell type and time point are not known.

This clonotype turned up a few times. The V gene is TRBV7-2, the J gene TRBJ1-5; D remains unclear. Between the trimmed V and J ends, which lost 3 bases and 0 bases, there was a span of 9 bases. CDR3 length: 15 amino acids. Germline assignment: CDR1 SGHTA and CDR2 FQGNSA. The CDR3 reads CASSFRHFSNQPQHF. In DNA form, the CDR3 reads TGTGCCAGCAGCTTTAGACACTTTAGCAATCAGCCCCAGCATTTT.

Only a few counts were recorded for this clonotype. The J gene is TRBJ1-1, the V gene TRBV28; weak D call: TRBD1 (5 bases). Germline CDR1 and CDR2: MDHEN and SYDVKM. The V end lost 7 bases, the J end lost 7 bases, and 10 bases lay between the germline ends. The CDR3 runs 11 residues. The DNA for the CDR3 is TGTGCCAGCATTGAGGGGCGTGAAGCTTTCTTT. It encodes CASIEGREAFF.

The chain recombines TRBV28 with TRBJ2-7, with TRBD2 as a possible D gene (5 bases). V shed 4 bases and J shed 2 bases, with 18 bases lying between them. Germline V gene lookup returns CDR1 MDHEN and CDR2 SYDVKM. This CDR3 is built from 16 residues. The CDR3 spells CASSSAAGDRPYEQYV. In nucleotides, the CDR3 is TGTGCCAGCAGTTCCGCCGCCGGGGATCGCCCCTACGAGCAGTACGTC.

This clonotype was found a few times. The V call is TRBV5-1, the J call TRBJ1-5, with D perhaps matching TRBD1 (5 bases). V was clipped by 4 bases and J by 6 bases, with 11 bases between them. The germline gives CDR1 SGHRS, CDR2 YFSETQ. This CDR3 comprises 13 residues. DNA of the CDR3: TGCGCCAGCAGCGCAGGGCCAGGTCAGCCCCAGCATTTT. Its protein product is CASSAGPGQPQHF.

V usage is TRBV15 and J usage is TRBJ1-6; D possibly corresponds to TRBD1 (6 bases). Looked up from germline, CDR1 is LNHNV and CDR2 is YYDKDF (reference sequence). V lost 0 bases and J 11 bases, leaving 11 bases between the germline ends. The CDR3 runs to 14 residues. The CDR3 nucleotides read TGTGCCACCAGCAGAGATCAGGGGAGGGCACCCCTCCACTTT. This gives the protein CATSRDQGRAPLHF.